This note documents a single TCR beta chain sequence. What it recognizes is unknown. These data belong to a study of T cell responses to AZD1222 COVID-19 vaccine. Across the whole study: Analyses pooled second doses at about 4 or about 12 weeks. The study's findings and limits: Repertoires in all cases were sampled only once the peak T cell response had passed.

This CDR3 comprises 18 residues. Clones were sequenced by immunoSEQ multiplex PCR, and TCRdb holds only the in-frame ones, with some missing. The table lists some 180,000 clones, around 89% of them singletons, with about 6.1% in the top ten. This clonotype was sampled from an adult in good health. This chain uses TRBV21-1 with TRBJ1-2. TRBV21-1 is a known pseudogene. The specimen comprised peripheral blood, sampled on day 0 of AZD1222 vaccination. The CDR3 DNA reads TGTGCCAGCAGCTTTCAACCCGATTTAGGCCGTACTAACTATGGCTACACCTTC. Protein product: CASSFQPDLGRTNYGYTF.